The clone carrying this T cell receptor (beta chain) was counted at least ten times. V shed 0 bases and J 0 bases; nucleotides not matched to a gene: 2. The CDR3 extends over 15 amino acids. Germline V gives CDR1 SGHRS, CDR2 YFSETQ. Time point defined: patch test 1, 2 weeks after DPC sensitization. Sample treatment: therapeutic diphenylcyclopropenone sensitization with weekly scalp DPC. Every donor had alopecia and was 18 to 70 years old; all were suitable for DPC. A single record per CDR3 protein comes from TCRdb applying MiXCR to the RACE reads. The data show about 57,000 distinct CDR3 sequences, 9% to 9.5% seen once. The sample is drawn from a study of human T cells and chemical hapten exposure.

The receptor was derived from a woman aged 40 to 50 with alopecia areata. Some clones in this sample may be carry-over from other donors' samples. The source material was whole blood, sampled in connection with sensitization to the hapten diphenylcyclopropenone (DPC). The V and J genes are TRBV5-1 and TRBJ1-2; TRBD1 aligns across 7 bases. As DNA, the CDR3 is TGCGCCAGCAGCTTGGGGACAGGACCTAACTATGGCTACACCTTC. It yields the protein CASSLGTGPNYGYTF.